These 9 T cell receptor beta chains originate from one sample sequenced in a study of regulatory T cells in long-lasting Graves disease. Construction of TCR beta libraries relied on iRepertoire HTBI primers and on Arm-PCR targeting CDR3 regions. One entry per CDR3 protein results from TCRdb running MiXCR on the multiplex PCR reads. The table has 200,000 to 250,000 distinct CDR3 sequences, 20% to 25% seen once. As for time point: newly diagnosed GD, antithyroid drugs for less than 3 months. Making the TCR library involved RNA that had been extracted from PBMCs. Sequencing used peripheral blood mononuclear cells (PBMCs), obtained at new diagnosis, from a patient treated with antithyroid drugs. The receptors shown here come from a female donor with Graves disease.

This clonotype was counted at least ten times. J is TRBJ1-1 and V is TRBV11-2, with D possibly TRBD1 on 5 matching bases. The V end was cut by 3 bases, the J end by 0 bases, with 8 bases between. Per germline, CDR1 SGHAT and CDR2 FQNNGV. The CDR3 contains 14 residues. The CDR3 loop is CASSFAGMNTEAFF. The DNA for the CDR3 is TGTGCCAGCAGCTTCGCAGGGATGAACACTGAAGCTTTCTTT.

This clonotype was recorded at least ten times. The rearrangement uses TRBV7-2 and TRBJ2-2, with D hard to call. Per the germline V gene, CDR1 is SGHTA and CDR2 is FQGNSA. The length of the CDR3 is 14 residues. The germline V and J ends were trimmed by 4 bases and 6 bases, with 12 bases remaining between them. The CDR3, as DNA: TGTGCCAGCAGCTCACCCAACCGTCCCGGGGAGCTGTTTTTT. Amino acid sequence: CASSSPNRPGELFF.

About this clonotype itself: A much larger clone differs by one base, so this may be a read error. As DNA, the CDR3 is TGTGCCAGCAGTTTCGGGCCGGATGGCTACACCTTC. Translated, it gives CASSFGPDGYTF. The rearrangement joins TRBV12-3 or TRBV12-4 to TRBJ1-2; D gene uncertain. The CDR3 is 12 amino acids. V was trimmed by 3 bases and J by 6 bases, leaving 8 bases between them.

This clonotype came up a few times. This chain links TRBV18 with TRBJ2-2; 7 bases align to TRBD2. Germline V lookup: CDR1 KGHSH, CDR2 LQKENI. The trim removed 1 base at V and 2 bases at J, leaving 1 base unmatched. The length of the CDR3 is 15 residues. The CDR3 region is CASSPREGNTGELFF. CDR3 sequence (DNA): TGTGCCAGCTCACCACGGGAGGGAAACACCGGGGAGCTGTTTTTT.

This clonotype came up many times. V usage is TRBV7-9 and J usage is TRBJ2-4; TRBD1 matches at 12 bases. V lost 4 bases, J lost 5 bases, and 3 bases stayed unmatched. Germline CDR1 SEHNR, CDR2 FQNEAQ (reference sequence). CDR3 length equals 15 residues. The CDR3 region is CASSWDRGRENIQYF. The CDR3 nucleotides read TGTGCCAGCAGCTGGGACAGGGGGCGGGAAAACATTCAGTACTTC.

V is TRBV5-5 and J is TRBJ1-5, with 7 bases fitting TRBD1. Trimming removed 0 bases from V and 1 base from J; junction bases left unmatched: 13. CDR3 length equals 19 residues. Germline V CDR1 and CDR2: SGHKS, YYEKEE (reference sequence). The CDR3 DNA sequence: TGTGCCAGCAGCTTGGAGCCCGACAGGGACCTTTGGAGCAATCAGCCCCAGCATTTT. Amino acid sequence: CASSLEPDRDLWSNQPQHF.

This clonotype was found a few times. V usage is TRBV19 and J usage is TRBJ2-5; a weak D match, TRBD1 (6 bases). V was shortened by 11 bases and J by 7 bases, with 11 bases between the two germline ends. The CDR3 is 10 residues long. CDR1 and CDR2 (germline): LNHDA, SQIVND (reference sequence). CDR3 coding DNA: TGTGCCTCGCGAGGGGGGACCCAGTACTTC. Residues: CASRGGTQYF.

The chain combines TRBV5-1 with TRBJ1-6; TRBD1 might be the D (6 bases). V was cut by 2 bases and J by 15 bases, with 15 bases left in between. CDR3 size: 13 residues. The germline gives CDR1 SGHRS, CDR2 YFSETQ. CDR3: CASSLGQSDGLHF. The CDR3 DNA reads TGCGCCAGCAGCTTAGGACAGAGTGATGGCCTCCACTTT.

This clonotype was seen once. The chain recombines TRBV7-2 with TRBJ2-5, with unresolved D. Trimming pared 3 bases from V and 3 bases from J, leaving 8 bases between. Germline values: CDR1 SGHTA, CDR2 FQGNSA. The length of the CDR3 is 13 residues. CDR3 amino acids: CASSFLRKETQYF. As DNA, the CDR3 is TGTGCCAGCAGCTTCTTACGGAAAGAGACCCAGTACTTC.